The 5 T cell receptor beta chains given below trace back to one sample, sequenced in a study of blood T cell repertoires in COVID-19. Clones were sequenced by immunoSEQ multiplex PCR, and TCRdb holds only the in-frame ones, with some missing. The data show 200,000 to 300,000 clones, 75% to 90% seen once. The specimen sequenced was peripheral blood. Receptor source: a middle-aged woman with acute or convalescent COVID-19.

The chain joins TRBV25-1 to TRBJ1-4, with TRBD1 identical over 7 bases. The CDR3 spans 15 residues. V lost 7 bases to trimming and J lost 0 bases; unmatched junction nucleotides: 5. Germline assignment: CDR1 MGHDK and CDR2 SYGVNS. CDR3 in amino acids: CASTRQGTTNEKLFF. CDR3 nucleotides: TGTGCCAGCACCCGACAGGGCACAACTAATGAAAAACTGTTTTTT.

The genes are TRBV7-9 and TRBJ1-2; 12 nucleotides match TRBD1. Germline CDR1 reads SEHNR; CDR2 reads FQNEAQ (reference sequence). The CDR3 loop spans 18 amino acids. V lost 1 base to trimming and J lost 4 bases; unmatched junction nucleotides: 10. CDR3 coding DNA: TGTGCCAGCAGCTTAGGGAGGGGACAGGGGGCAGGAAGCTATGGCTACACCTTC. As protein: CASSLGRGQGAGSYGYTF.

The chain carries TRBV10-2 and TRBJ2-7; D might be TRBD2 (6 bases). CDR3 length: 15 amino acids. CDR1 WSHSY and CDR2 SAAADI come from the germline V gene. Trimming pared 4 bases from V and 0 bases from J, leaving 13 bases between. For the CDR3, the DNA is TGCGCCAGCAGTGTCGGCGGGGTGAGCTCCTACGAGCAGTACGTC. Protein: CASSVGGVSSYEQYV.

The rearrangement links TRBV20-1 to TRBJ1-2; 7 nucleotides agree with TRBD1. Trimming took 3 bases from V and 6 from J; bases not matched to a gene: 7. The CDR3 has 13 amino acids. Germline-derived CDR1 and CDR2 are DFQATT and SNEGSKA (reference sequence). The CDR3 DNA follows: TGCAGTGCTAGTTTGCAGGGGGTAGATGGCTACACCTTC. This sequence encodes CSASLQGVDGYTF.

V and J are TRBV11-3 and TRBJ2-7; TRBD2 might be the D (5 bases). V was trimmed by 0 bases and J by 2 bases, leaving 23 bases between them. The CDR3 covers 19 residues. Germline CDR1 reads SGHNT; CDR2 reads YENEEA. The CDR3 DNA follows: TGTGCCAGCAGCTTAGAGCGTCGAGAAGGACTCAATCCCCCCTACGAGCAGTACGTC. It encodes CASSLERREGLNPPYEQYV.